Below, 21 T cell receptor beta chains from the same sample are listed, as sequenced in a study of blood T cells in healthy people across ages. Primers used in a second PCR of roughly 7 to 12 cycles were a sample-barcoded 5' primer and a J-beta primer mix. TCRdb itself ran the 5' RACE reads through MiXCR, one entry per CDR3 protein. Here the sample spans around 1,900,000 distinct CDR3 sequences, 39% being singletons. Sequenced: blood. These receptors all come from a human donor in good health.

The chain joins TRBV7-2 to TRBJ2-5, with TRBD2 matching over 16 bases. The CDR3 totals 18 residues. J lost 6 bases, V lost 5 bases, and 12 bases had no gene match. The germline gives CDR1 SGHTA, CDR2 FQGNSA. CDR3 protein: CASSPGTSGGDVAKTQYF. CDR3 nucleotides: TGTGCCAGCAGCCCCGGGACTAGCGGGGGGGATGTAGCAAAGACCCAGTACTTC.

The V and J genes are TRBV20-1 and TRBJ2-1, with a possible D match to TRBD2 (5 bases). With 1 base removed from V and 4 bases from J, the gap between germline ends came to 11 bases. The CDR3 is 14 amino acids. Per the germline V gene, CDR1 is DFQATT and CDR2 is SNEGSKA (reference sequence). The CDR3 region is CSARVVRGYNEQFF. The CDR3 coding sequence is TGCAGTGCTAGAGTCGTCCGGGGTTACAATGAGCAGTTCTTC.

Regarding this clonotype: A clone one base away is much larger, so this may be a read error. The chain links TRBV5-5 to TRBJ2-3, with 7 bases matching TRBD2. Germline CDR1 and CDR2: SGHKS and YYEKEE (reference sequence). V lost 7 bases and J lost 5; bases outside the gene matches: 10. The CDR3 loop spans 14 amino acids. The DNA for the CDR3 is TGTGCCAGCTTCCTGGACGGGAGGATAGATACGCAGTATTTT. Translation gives CASFLDGRIDTQYF.

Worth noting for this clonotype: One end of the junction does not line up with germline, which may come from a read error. The CDR3 nucleotides read TGTGCCAGCAGTGCCCCAGGAGGTGAAAAACCGTTTTTT. Protein product: CASSAPGGEKPFF. The chain has TRBV12-3 or TRBV12-4 and TRBJ1-4; unclear D gene. The CDR3 spans 13 residues.

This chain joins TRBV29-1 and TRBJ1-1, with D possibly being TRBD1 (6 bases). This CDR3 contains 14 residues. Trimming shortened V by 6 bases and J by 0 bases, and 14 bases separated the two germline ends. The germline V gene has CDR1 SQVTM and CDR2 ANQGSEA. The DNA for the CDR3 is TGCAGCGTCGGCGGACAGTTTATGAACACTGAAGCTTTCTTT. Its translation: CSVGGQFMNTEAFF.

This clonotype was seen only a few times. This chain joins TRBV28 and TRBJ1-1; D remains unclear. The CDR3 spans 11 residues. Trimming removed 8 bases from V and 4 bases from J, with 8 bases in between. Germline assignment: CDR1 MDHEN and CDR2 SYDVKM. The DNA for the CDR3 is TGTGCCAGCCAACTTTTCACTGAAGCTTTCTTT. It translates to CASQLFTEAFF. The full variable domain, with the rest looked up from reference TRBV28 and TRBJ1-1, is DVKVTQSSRYLVKRTGEKVFLECVQDMDHENMFWYRQDPGLGLRLIYFSYDVKMKEKGDIPEGYSVSREKKERFSLILESASTNQTSMYLCASQLFTEAFFGQGTRLTVV.

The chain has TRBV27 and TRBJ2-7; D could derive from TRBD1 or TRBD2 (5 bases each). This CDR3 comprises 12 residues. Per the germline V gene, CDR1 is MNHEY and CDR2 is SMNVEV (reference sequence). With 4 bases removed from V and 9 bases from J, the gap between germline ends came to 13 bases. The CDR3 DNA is TGTGCCAGCAGTTCGACTACAGGAAGGCAGTACTTC. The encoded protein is CASSSTTGRQYF.

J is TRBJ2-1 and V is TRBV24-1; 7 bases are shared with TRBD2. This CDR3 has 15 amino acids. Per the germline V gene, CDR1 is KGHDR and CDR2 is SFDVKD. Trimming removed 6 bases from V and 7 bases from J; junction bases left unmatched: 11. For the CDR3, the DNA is TGTGCCACCAGTACCCTACGGGGGGTCTGGAATGAGCAGTTCTTC. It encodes CATSTLRGVWNEQFF.

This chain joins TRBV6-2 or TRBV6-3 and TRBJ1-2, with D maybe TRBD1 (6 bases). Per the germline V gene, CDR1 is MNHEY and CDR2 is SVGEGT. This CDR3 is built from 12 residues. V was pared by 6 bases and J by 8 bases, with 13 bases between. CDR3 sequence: CASRGTPGGYTF. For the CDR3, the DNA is TGTGCCAGCAGGGGGACACCAGGAGGCTACACCTTC.

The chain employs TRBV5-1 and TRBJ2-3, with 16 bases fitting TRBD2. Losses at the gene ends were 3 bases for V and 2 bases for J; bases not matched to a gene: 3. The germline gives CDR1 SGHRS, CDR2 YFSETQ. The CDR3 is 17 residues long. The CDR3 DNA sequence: TGCGCCAGCAGCTCGGGACTAGCGGGGGGGACCACAGATACGCAGTATTTT. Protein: CASSSGLAGGTTDTQYF.

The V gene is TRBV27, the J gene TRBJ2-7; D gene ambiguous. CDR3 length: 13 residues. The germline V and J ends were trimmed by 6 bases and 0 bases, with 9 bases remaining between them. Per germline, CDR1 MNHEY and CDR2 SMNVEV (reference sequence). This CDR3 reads CASSFDDSYEQYF. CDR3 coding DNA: TGTGCCAGCAGCTTTGACGACTCCTACGAGCAGTACTTC.

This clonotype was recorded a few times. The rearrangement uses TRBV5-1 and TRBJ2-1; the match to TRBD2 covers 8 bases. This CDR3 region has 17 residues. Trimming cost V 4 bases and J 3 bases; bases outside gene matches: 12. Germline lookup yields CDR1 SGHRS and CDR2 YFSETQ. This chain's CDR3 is CASSLPYGGGDYNEQFF. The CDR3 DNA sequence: TGCGCCAGCAGCCTTCCCTACGGGGGGGGCGACTACAATGAGCAGTTCTTC.

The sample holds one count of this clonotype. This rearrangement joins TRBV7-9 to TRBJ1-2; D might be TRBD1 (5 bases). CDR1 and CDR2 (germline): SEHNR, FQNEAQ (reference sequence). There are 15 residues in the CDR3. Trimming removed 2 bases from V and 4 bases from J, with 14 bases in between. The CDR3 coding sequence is TGTGCCAGCAGCTTAAAAAGGGGCTTCAGCTATGGCTACACCTTC. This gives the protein CASSLKRGFSYGYTF.

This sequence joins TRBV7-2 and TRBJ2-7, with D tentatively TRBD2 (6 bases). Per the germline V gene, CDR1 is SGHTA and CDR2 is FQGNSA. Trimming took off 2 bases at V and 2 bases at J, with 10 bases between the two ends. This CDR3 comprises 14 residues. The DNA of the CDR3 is TGTGCCAGCAGCTTACGGAGGGAGGCCTACGAGCAGTACTTC. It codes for CASSLRREAYEQYF.

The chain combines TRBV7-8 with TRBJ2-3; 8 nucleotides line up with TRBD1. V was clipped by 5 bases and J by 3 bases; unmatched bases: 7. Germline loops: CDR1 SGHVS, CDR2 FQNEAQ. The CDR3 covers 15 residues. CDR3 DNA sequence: TGTGCCAGCAGCCGCCGGACAGGGAGGACAGATACGCAGTATTTT. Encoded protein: CASSRRTGRTDTQYF. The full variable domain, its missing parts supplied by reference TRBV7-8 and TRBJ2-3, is GAGVSQSPRYKVAKRGQDVALRCDPISGHVSLFWYQQALGQGPEFLTYFQNEAQLDKSGLPSDRFFAERPEGSVSTLKIQRTQQEDSAVYLCASSRRTGRTDTQYFGPGTRLTVL.

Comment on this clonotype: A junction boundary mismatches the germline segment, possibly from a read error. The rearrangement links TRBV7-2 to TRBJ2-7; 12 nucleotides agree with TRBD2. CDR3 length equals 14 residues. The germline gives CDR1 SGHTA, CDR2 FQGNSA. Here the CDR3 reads CASSLVSSGGERYF. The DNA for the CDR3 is TGTGCCAGCAGCTTAGTGTCTAGCGGGGGGGAGCGGTACTTC.

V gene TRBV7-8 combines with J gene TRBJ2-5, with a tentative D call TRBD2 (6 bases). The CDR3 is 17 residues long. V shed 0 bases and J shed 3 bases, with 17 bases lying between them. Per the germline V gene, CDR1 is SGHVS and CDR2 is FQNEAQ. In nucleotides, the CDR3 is TGTGCCAGCAGCTTAGCCCCTGAGGAGGGTGGGGAAGAGACCCAGTACTTC. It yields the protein CASSLAPEEGGEETQYF.

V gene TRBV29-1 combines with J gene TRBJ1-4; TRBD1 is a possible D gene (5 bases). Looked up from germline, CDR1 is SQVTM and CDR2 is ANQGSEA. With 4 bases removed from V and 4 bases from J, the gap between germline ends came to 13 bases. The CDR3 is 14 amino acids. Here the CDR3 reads CSVGSGQGNEKLFF. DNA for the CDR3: TGCAGCGTTGGATCGGGGCAGGGTAATGAAAAACTGTTTTTT. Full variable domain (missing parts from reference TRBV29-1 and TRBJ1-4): SAVISQKPSRDICQRGTSLTIQCQVDSQVTMMFWYRQQPGQSLTLIATANQGSEATYESGFVIDKFPISRPNLTFSTLTVSNMSPEDSSIYLCSVGSGQGNEKLFFGSGTQLSVL.

As DNA, the CDR3 is TGTGCCAGCAGTGAAGCTTGGCGGGACGGGGGTAACTATGGCTACACCTTC. Protein product: CASSEAWRDGGNYGYTF. The chain carries TRBV2 and TRBJ1-2; perhaps TRBD1 as D (5 bases). The CDR3 contains 17 residues. Germline V gives CDR1 SNHLY, CDR2 FYNNEI. With 0 bases removed from V and 1 base from J, the gap between germline ends came to 15 bases.

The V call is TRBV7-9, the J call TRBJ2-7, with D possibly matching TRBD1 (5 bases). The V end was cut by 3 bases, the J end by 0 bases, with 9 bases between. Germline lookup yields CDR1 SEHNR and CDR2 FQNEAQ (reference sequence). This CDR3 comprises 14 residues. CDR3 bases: TGTGCCAGCAGCTTCGACAGCCGCTCCTACGAGCAGTACTTC. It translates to CASSFDSRSYEQYF.

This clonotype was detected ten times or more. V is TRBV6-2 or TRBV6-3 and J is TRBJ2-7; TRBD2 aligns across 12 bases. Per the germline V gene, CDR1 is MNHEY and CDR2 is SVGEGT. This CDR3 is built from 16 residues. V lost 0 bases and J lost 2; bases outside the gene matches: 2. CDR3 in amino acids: CASSYSTSGGTYEQYF. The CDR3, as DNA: TGTGCCAGCAGTTACTCGACTAGCGGGGGAACCTACGAGCAGTACTTC.